The text below deals with one T cell receptor beta chain. Some clones are missing from TCRdb's copy, which holds only in-frame ones; the method was immunoSEQ multiplex PCR. This table holds over 150,000 clones, around 90% found once. This sample was taken from a study of blood T cell repertoires in COVID-19. The germline V gene encodes CDR1 GTSNPN and CDR2 SVGIG (reference sequence). The trim removed 3 bases at V and 6 bases at J, leaving 12 bases unmatched. The CDR3 is 15 amino acids. The chain is built from TRBV30 and TRBJ2-3, with TRBD1 matching over 7 bases. The sequencing input was peripheral blood. The sequence came from a man aged 45-65 years with acute or convalescent COVID-19. The CDR3 DNA reads TGTGCCTGGAGGGAAGGGGGCTACCTCGGGGATACGCAGTATTTT. Residues: CAWREGGYLGDTQYF.